One and the same sample provided the 25 T cell receptor beta chains below, sequenced in a study of blood T cell repertoires in COVID-19. Produced via immunoSEQ multiplex PCR; TCRdb's table is partial and in-frame only. The profile covers 250,000 or so clones, with around 93% appearing a single time and 0.95% to 1.5% taken by the ten largest. Input material: PBMCs or T cells enriched from blood (not recorded which). These receptors all come from a human donor in a cohort exposed to, infected with or recovered from COVID-19 (not recorded which). The donor label of this sample is uncertain.

The rearrangement uses TRBV5-6 and TRBJ1-1; D is perhaps TRBD1 (6 bases). CDR1 and CDR2 (germline): SGHDT, YYEEEE. V was clipped by 2 bases and J by 1 base, with 6 bases between them. CDR3 size: 13 residues. CDR3 residues: CASSFRGNTEAFF. The CDR3 DNA reads as TGTGCCAGCAGCTTCAGGGGGAACACTGAAGCTTTCTTT.

The chain recombines TRBV28 with TRBJ1-1, with TRBD1 matching 8 bases. This CDR3 is 18 amino acids long. V gave up 5 bases and J gave up 1 base; unmatched junction bases: 15. Germline loops: CDR1 MDHEN, CDR2 SYDVKM. The CDR3 DNA reads as TGTGCCAGCAGTAAAATAGGACCGGGGGGACAGGAGAACACTGAAGCTTTCTTT. Translation: CASSKIGPGGQENTEAFF.

The V call is TRBV27, the J call TRBJ2-7; 8 bases map to TRBD2. Germline V gives CDR1 MNHEY, CDR2 SMNVEV (reference sequence). The CDR3 is 14 residues long. Trimming removed 8 bases from V and 7 bases from J; junction bases left unmatched: 13. The CDR3 region has the DNA TGTGCCAGCCGAAATTCCGGACTAGCAGAAGAGCAGTACTTC. Its translation is CASRNSGLAEEQYF.

The chain joins TRBV4-3 to TRBJ1-1; D remains unclear. The germline gives CDR1 LGHNA, CDR2 YSLEER. The CDR3 has 16 residues. V was pared by 1 base and J by 1 base, with 13 bases between. CDR3: CASSQGLPQANTEAFF. In DNA form, the CDR3 reads TGCGCCAGCAGCCAAGGCCTACCCCAGGCGAACACTGAAGCTTTCTTT.

The chain joins TRBV5-5 to TRBJ2-7; D is uncertain. Germline CDR1 reads SGHKS; CDR2 reads YYEKEE (reference sequence). This CDR3 is 13 amino acids long. V lost 4 bases and J lost 3, with 11 bases in between. For the CDR3, the DNA is TGTGCCAGCAGCCGAATCCAGGACTACGAGCAGTACTTC. This translates into CASSRIQDYEQYF. Together with reference TRBV5-5 and TRBJ2-7, the CDR3 gives the full variable domain: DAGVTQSPTHLIKTRGQQVTLRCSPISGHKSVSWYQQVLGQGPQFIFQYYEKEERGRGNFPDRFSARQFPNYSSELNVNALLLGDSALYLCASSRIQDYEQYFGPGTRLTVT.

The chain has TRBV5-1 and TRBJ2-1, with TRBD1 matching over 8 bases. The CDR3 extends over 16 amino acids. CDR1 and CDR2 (germline): SGHRS, YFSETQ. The V gene end was trimmed by 3 bases and the J gene end by 0 bases; junction bases not matched to a gene: 5. The CDR3 reads CASSSWTGSSYNEQFF. CDR3 coding DNA: TGCGCCAGCAGCTCATGGACAGGGAGCTCCTACAATGAGCAGTTCTTC.

This chain links TRBV18 with TRBJ1-2; 7 bases fit TRBD1. Per germline, CDR1 KGHSH and CDR2 LQKENI. This CDR3 has 16 amino acids. The J segment lost 4 bases and the V segment lost 2 bases, leaving 10 bases of the junction unmatched. The chain's CDR3 is CASSPGLTGASYGYTF. The CDR3 DNA reads as TGTGCCAGCTCACCAGGGCTAACAGGGGCGAGCTATGGCTACACCTTC.

This clone was observed a single time. This chain uses TRBV24-1 with TRBJ2-2, with 12 positions matching TRBD1. Trimming at V came to 0 bases and at J to 7 bases, leaving 8 bases not matched to a gene. The CDR3 length is 18 residues. Germline loops: CDR1 KGHDR, CDR2 SFDVKD. The chain's CDR3 is CATSDLLSGTGGHGELFF. The CDR3 DNA reads TGTGCCACCAGTGATTTGCTCTCCGGGACAGGGGGCCACGGGGAGCTGTTTTTT.

On this clone: Within the sample, other DNA sequences also encode this same CDR3. The chain joins TRBV7-2 to TRBJ1-5; perhaps TRBD1 as D (6 bases). V was pared by 0 bases and J by 1 base, with 7 bases between. Germline CDR1 SGHTA, CDR2 FQGNSA. This CDR3 is 15 amino acids long. The CDR3 DNA sequence: TGTGCCAGCAGCTTAGCCCAGGGGAGCAATCAGCCCCAGCATTTT. Translating it yields CASSLAQGSNQPQHF.

The chain employs TRBV30 and TRBJ2-2; 10 nucleotides line up with TRBD2. The V segment lost 7 bases and the J segment 5 bases; nucleotides outside the gene matches: 4. Germline CDR1 reads GTSNPN; CDR2 reads SVGIG (reference sequence). This CDR3 spans 13 amino acids. The CDR3 sequence: CASSGGGTGELFF. The DNA for the CDR3 is TGTGCCTCTAGCGGGGGAGGTACCGGGGAGCTGTTTTTT.

V is TRBV6-5 and J is TRBJ1-1; TRBD1 matches at 9 bases. J gave up 0 bases and V 8 bases, and 4 bases lay outside the gene matches. The CDR3 extends over 14 amino acids. Germline V gene lookup returns CDR1 MNHEY and CDR2 SVGAGI. The CDR3 nucleotides read TGTGCCAGCGGATGGACAGGGGTGAACACTGAAGCTTTCTTT. Amino acid sequence: CASGWTGVNTEAFF.

The chain combines TRBV27 with TRBJ1-2, with a possible D match to TRBD1 (6 bases). V dropped 3 bases and J dropped 8 bases, with 16 bases sitting between them. CDR3 size: 14 residues. Per the germline V gene, CDR1 is MNHEY and CDR2 is SMNVEV (reference sequence). As DNA, the CDR3 is TGTGCCAGCAGTTTCAACAGGGATCATCAAGGCTACACCTTC. Protein sequence: CASSFNRDHQGYTF.

The J gene is TRBJ2-7, the V gene TRBV27; perhaps TRBD1 as D (6 bases). The CDR3 runs 15 residues. Germline V gene sequence: CDR1 MNHEY, CDR2 SMNVEV (reference sequence). V lost 0 bases and J 1 base, leaving 10 bases between the germline ends. Here the CDR3 DNA reads TGTGCCAGCAGTTTATCGTACAGGGTGTCCTACGAGCAGTACTTC. Translation: CASSLSYRVSYEQYF.

This chain uses TRBV19 with TRBJ1-4; 8 bases are a match to TRBD1. This CDR3 comprises 14 residues. The V segment lost 9 bases and the J segment 8 bases; nucleotides outside the gene matches: 11. CDR1 and CDR2 (germline): LNHDA, SQIVND (reference sequence). CDR3 region: CASAAGGLEEKLFF. The CDR3 nucleotides are TGTGCCAGCGCGGCAGGGGGCTTGGAGGAAAAACTGTTTTTT.

CDR3 nucleotides: TGTGCCAGCAGGGACAGGGGGGTGAACACTGAAGCTTTCTTT. It yields the protein CASRDRGVNTEAFF. The chain carries TRBV5-6 and TRBJ1-1; 10 bases align to TRBD1. With V trimmed by 5 bases and J by 0 bases, 1 base remained unmatched. This CDR3 spans 14 amino acids. Germline assignment: CDR1 SGHDT and CDR2 YYEEEE.

The rearrangement links TRBV9 to TRBJ2-3; 8 bases line up with TRBD1. The V segment lost 6 bases and the J segment 4 bases; nucleotides outside the gene matches: 13. CDR1 and CDR2 (germline): SGDLS, YYNGEE. CDR3 size: 16 residues. Written as DNA, the CDR3 is TGTGCCAGCACAACCGACCAGGGGGCCGCTCCAGATACGCAGTATTTT. It is translated as CASTTDQGAAPDTQYF.

The chain joins TRBV19 to TRBJ1-2, with 9 nucleotides matching TRBD1. The ends lost 4 bases at V and 12 bases at J; junction bases unmatched: 18. The CDR3 length is 16 residues. Looked up from germline, CDR1 is LNHDA and CDR2 is SQIVND (reference sequence). The chain's CDR3 is CASSTSLPGQGSLDTF. In DNA form, the CDR3 reads TGTGCCAGTAGTACATCTCTTCCGGGACAGGGAAGCCTCGACACCTTC.

The V and J genes are TRBV6-6 and TRBJ2-1; TRBD2 matches at 11 bases. There are 15 residues in the CDR3. Per the germline V gene, CDR1 is MNHNY and CDR2 is SVGAGI (reference sequence). Trimming at V came to 7 bases and at J to 2 bases, leaving 4 bases not matched to a gene. DNA for the CDR3: TGTGCCAGCACTCCGACTAGCGGGGCCTACAATGAGCAGTTCTTC. This sequence encodes CASTPTSGAYNEQFF.

This chain connects TRBV29-1 to TRBJ1-2; TRBD1 matches at 9 bases. Looked up from germline, CDR1 is SQVTM and CDR2 is ANQGSEA. The junction had 11 bases not matched to a gene; V was cut back by 2 bases and J by 4 bases. CDR3 length: 16 amino acids. This CDR3 reads CSVERLGTGRVYGYTF. The CDR3 nucleotides read TGCAGCGTTGAAAGGCTGGGGACAGGGCGGGTCTATGGCTACACCTTC.

The rearrangement joins TRBV19 to TRBJ1-1, with D possibly being TRBD1 (6 bases). V lost 7 bases to trimming and J lost 2 bases, with 11 bases between them. The CDR3 is 13 amino acids. CDR1 and CDR2 (germline): LNHDA, SQIVND (reference sequence). The CDR3 protein is CASNREGNTEAFF. In DNA, the CDR3 is TGTGCCAGTAACAGGGAGGGAAACACTGAAGCTTTCTTT. Supplemented by reference TRBV19 and TRBJ1-1, the full variable domain reads DGGITQSPKYLFRKEGQNVTLSCEQNLNHDAMYWYRQDPGQGLRLIYYSQIVNDFQKGDIAEGYSVSREKKESFPLTVTSAQKNPTAFYLCASNREGNTEAFFGQGTRLTVV.

The V call is TRBV6-4, the J call TRBJ1-2, with 11 positions matching TRBD1. This CDR3 comprises 15 residues. The trim removed 6 bases at V and 3 bases at J, leaving 6 bases unmatched. Looked up from germline, CDR1 is MRHNA and CDR2 is SNTAGT. In nucleotides, the CDR3 is TGTGCCAGCAGAAACGGGACAGGGGGGTACTATGGCTACACCTTC. Encoded protein: CASRNGTGGYYGYTF.

The chain is built from TRBV3-1 (or the pseudogene TRBV3-2) and TRBJ2-5; TRBD2 might be the D (5 bases). The CDR3 runs to 12 residues. Germline V gene sequence: CDR1 LGHDT, CDR2 YNNKEL (reference sequence). Trimming took 2 bases from V and 7 from J, leaving 8 bases between them. DNA of the CDR3: TGTGCCAGCAGCCAATCTGGAGGGACCCAGTACTTC. This codes for CASSQSGGTQYF.

The rearrangement joins TRBV2 to TRBJ1-4; 9 positions agree with TRBD1. CDR1 is SNHLY, CDR2 FYNNEI, per germline. The CDR3 runs 18 residues. V was clipped by 6 bases and J by 4 bases; unmatched bases: 15. The CDR3 bases are TGTGCCAGCAGGGGGGGCGGTACCGGGACAGGGAATAATGAAAAACTGTTTTTT. Translating it yields CASRGGGTGTGNNEKLFF.

This chain links TRBV4-3 with TRBJ1-1; D is unresolved. The CDR3 spans 15 residues. V dropped 0 bases and J dropped 5 bases, with 13 bases sitting between them. Germline CDR1 LGHNA, CDR2 YSLEER. CDR3 in amino acids: CASSQDSRVRTEAFF. In DNA, the CDR3 is TGCGCCAGCAGCCAAGATAGCCGGGTACGGACTGAAGCTTTCTTT.

The J gene is TRBJ1-5, the V gene TRBV10-3; D remains unclear. The CDR3 loop spans 15 amino acids. Germline lookup yields CDR1 ENHRY and CDR2 SYGVKD. V lost 0 bases to trimming and J lost 3 bases, with 9 bases between them. CDR3 residues: CAISESRNANQPQHF. In nucleotides, the CDR3 is TGTGCCATCAGTGAGTCGAGAAACGCCAATCAGCCCCAGCATTTT.